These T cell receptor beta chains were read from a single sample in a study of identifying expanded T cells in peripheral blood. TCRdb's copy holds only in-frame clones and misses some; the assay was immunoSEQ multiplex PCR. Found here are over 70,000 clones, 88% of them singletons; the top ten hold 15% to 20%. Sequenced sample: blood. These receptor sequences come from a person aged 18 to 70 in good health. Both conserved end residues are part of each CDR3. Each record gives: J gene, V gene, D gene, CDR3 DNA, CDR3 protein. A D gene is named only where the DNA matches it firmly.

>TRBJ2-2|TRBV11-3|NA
TGTGCCAGCAGCCCGGGACAAATGAACACCGGGGAGCTGTTTTTT
CASSPGQMNTGELFF
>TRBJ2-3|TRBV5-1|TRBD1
TGCGCCAGCAGCTTGGGAGGACAGGGGAGCACAGATACGCAGTATTTT
CASSLGGQGSTDTQYF
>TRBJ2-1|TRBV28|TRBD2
TGTGCCAGCAGTTCCCCCGGGGCGGGGGGGAGCTCCTACAATGAGCAGTTCTTC
CASSSPGAGGSSYNEQFF
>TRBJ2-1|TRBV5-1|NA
TGCGCCAGCAGCTTGGTCGGCGGCACCTACAATGAGCAGTTCTTC
CASSLVGGTYNEQFF
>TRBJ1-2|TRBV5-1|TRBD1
TGCGCCAGCAGCACGGTGACAGGGTATGACTATGGCTACACCTTC
CASSTVTGYDYGYTF
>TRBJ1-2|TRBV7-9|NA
TGTGCCAGCAGCTTATATGTAGGCGGAAACTATGGCTACACCTTC
CASSLYVGGNYGYTF
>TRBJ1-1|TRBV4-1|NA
TGCGCCAGCAGCCAAGGAAGGGGACCGACAGCTTGGGCTTTCTTT
CASSQGRGPTAWAFF
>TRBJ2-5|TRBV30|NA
TGTGCCTGGAGTACCATGACACCACTTTGGGCCCAGTACTTC
CAWSTMTPLWAQYF
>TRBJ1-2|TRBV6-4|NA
TGTGCCAGCAGTGACGTTGGCATCCTTAACTATGGCTACACCTTC
CASSDVGILNYGYTF
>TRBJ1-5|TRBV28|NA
TGTGCCAGCAGGCAATTCACAGGGCCGGGGAAGCCCCAGCATTTT
CASRQFTGPGKPQHF
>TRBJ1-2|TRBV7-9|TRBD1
TGTGCCAGCTATGGACAGGGGGCAAGCGGCTACACCTTC
CASYGQGASGYTF
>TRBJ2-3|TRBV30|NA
TGTGCCTGGAGATCGGGAAAGTGGGTGGATACGCAGTATTTT
CAWRSGKWVDTQYF
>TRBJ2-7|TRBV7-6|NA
TGTGCCAGCAGCTTTGGACTAACCTACGAGCAGTACTTC
CASSFGLTYEQYF
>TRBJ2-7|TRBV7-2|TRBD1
TGTGCCAGCAGCTTAATGACAGGGAGCTCCTACGAGCAGTACTTC
CASSLMTGSSYEQYF
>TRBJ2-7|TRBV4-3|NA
TGCGCCAGCAGCCAAGATCTGAGCCAGCTCTACGAGCAGTACTTC
CASSQDLSQLYEQYF